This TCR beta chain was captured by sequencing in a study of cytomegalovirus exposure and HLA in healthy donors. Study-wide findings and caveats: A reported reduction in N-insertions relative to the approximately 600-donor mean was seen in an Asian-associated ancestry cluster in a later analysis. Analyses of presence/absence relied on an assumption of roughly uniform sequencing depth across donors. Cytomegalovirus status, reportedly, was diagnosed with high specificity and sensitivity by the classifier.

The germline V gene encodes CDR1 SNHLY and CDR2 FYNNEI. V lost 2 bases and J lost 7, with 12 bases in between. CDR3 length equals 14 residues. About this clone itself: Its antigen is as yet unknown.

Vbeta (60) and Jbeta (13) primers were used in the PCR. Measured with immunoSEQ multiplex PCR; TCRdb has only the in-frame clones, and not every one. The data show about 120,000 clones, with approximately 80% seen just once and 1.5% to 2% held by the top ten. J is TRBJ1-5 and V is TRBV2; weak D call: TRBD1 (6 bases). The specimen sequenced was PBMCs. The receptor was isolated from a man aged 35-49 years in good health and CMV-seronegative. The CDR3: CASSEWGGPQPQHF. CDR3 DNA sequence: TGTGCCAGCAGTGAATGGGGGGGCCCGCAGCCCCAGCATTTT.